A single sample gave rise to the 13 T cell receptor beta chains below, sequenced in a study of T cells in Graves' hyperthyroidism and ophthalmopathy. It was RNA transcripts that yielded the amplified TCR beta CDR3 regions. The TCR CDR3 first-round RT-PCR relied on the HTBI primer set. In TCRdb, the multiplex PCR reads were re-called with MiXCR into one record per CDR3 protein. The sample yields a few hundred thousand distinct CDR3 sequences, about 14% seen once. Sample: blood. Every receptor here comes from a woman in her twenties or thirties with Graves' ophthalmopathy.

This clonotype was recorded many times. V gene TRBV2 combines with J gene TRBJ2-4; the match to TRBD1 covers 7 bases. V was pared by 6 bases and J by 4 bases, with 9 bases of the junction left unmatched. CDR3 length: 15 amino acids. CDR1 and CDR2 from the germline V gene are SNHLY and FYNNEI. CDR3 sequence (DNA): TGTGCCAGCAGACAACGGGACAGCCCGAAAAACATTCAGTACTTC. It codes for CASRQRDSPKNIQYF.

This clonotype was picked up a small number of times. No conserved phenylalanine or tryptophan ends this CDR3, so it is likely a read error. The chain uses TRBV12-3 or TRBV12-4 and TRBJ2-2; 7 nucleotides align to TRBD1. J was trimmed by 1 base and V by 6 bases; bases with no gene match: 2. This CDR3 is built from 14 residues. CDR3 in DNA: TGTGCCAGCAGGGGGACAGTGAACACCGGGGAGCTGTTTTCT. This translates into CASRGTVNTGELFS.

This clonotype was observed a single time. The rearrangement joins TRBV28 to TRBJ2-7; D may be TRBD2 (6 bases). V was cut by 7 bases and J by 3 bases, with 13 bases left in between. CDR1 is MDHEN, CDR2 SYDVKM, per germline. This CDR3 comprises 13 residues. This CDR3 is CASKPGDRYEQYF. The CDR3 DNA reads TGTGCCAGCAAACCGGGGGACCGCTACGAGCAGTACTTC.

This clonotype was detected many times. J is TRBJ2-7 and V is TRBV6-1; unclear D gene. Looked up from germline, CDR1 is MNHNS and CDR2 is SASEGT. Trimming removed 6 bases at V and 4 bases at J, with 10 bases between. The CDR3 runs to 12 residues. The CDR3 DNA sequence: TGTGCCAGCAGCGCAACTGGTTACGAGCAGTACTTC. This sequence encodes CASSATGYEQYF.

This clonotype has ten or more counts. The chain links TRBV3-1 to TRBJ1-6, with D uncertain. V was cut by 0 bases and J by 7 bases, with 13 bases left in between. This CDR3 is 16 amino acids long. The germline gives CDR1 LGHDT, CDR2 YNNKEL (reference sequence). Written as DNA, the CDR3 is TGTGCCAGCAGCCAAGATCTCGGGGTTTTGAATTCACCCCTCCACTTT. Residues: CASSQDLGVLNSPLHF.

In its sample, this clonotype was seen many times. V and J are TRBV2 and TRBJ1-3; D gene ambiguous. The CDR3 covers 16 residues. Germline CDR1 SNHLY, CDR2 FYNNEI. Trimming stripped 0 bases from V and 0 bases from J, with 9 bases between. The CDR3 DNA follows: TGTGCCAGCAGTGAAGCGCTTTCCGGCTCTGGAAACACCATATATTTT. Its translation: CASSEALSGSGNTIYF.

This clonotype was seen ten or more times. The chain has TRBV28 and TRBJ2-7, with D unclear. Germline CDR1 and CDR2: MDHEN and SYDVKM. V was cut by 3 bases and J by 3 bases, with 15 bases left in between. The CDR3 is 15 amino acids. The chain's CDR3 is CASSLARFRIYEQYF. CDR3 sequence (DNA): TGTGCCAGCAGTTTGGCCAGGTTCAGAATCTACGAGCAGTACTTC.

This chain links TRBV7-8 with TRBJ2-3; D is unclear. The germline V gene has CDR1 SGHVS and CDR2 FQNEAQ. This CDR3 region has 15 residues. Deletions cut 0 bases from V and 2 bases from J, with 9 bases between. The CDR3 nucleotides read TGTGCCAGCAGCTTAGCCTTCCCGACCACAGATACGCAGTATTTT. This translates into CASSLAFPTTDTQYF.

This clonotype has a handful of counts. The CDR3 protein is CAIRRQGEEYNSPLHF. In nucleotides, the CDR3 is TGTGCCATTAGAAGACAGGGGGAGGAATATAATTCACCCCTCCACTTT. The rearrangement joins TRBV10-3 to TRBJ1-6; 9 nucleotides line up with TRBD1. Germline lookup yields CDR1 ENHRY and CDR2 SYGVKD. The CDR3 is 16 residues long. V shed 9 bases, J shed 4 bases, and the junction held 10 bases outside the gene matches.

This clonotype showed up many times. The chain employs TRBV7-2 and TRBJ2-7, with D perhaps TRBD1 (6 bases). Per the germline V gene, CDR1 is SGHTA and CDR2 is FQGNSA. The CDR3 spans 14 residues. Trimming shortened V by 2 bases and J by 0 bases, and 8 bases separated the two germline ends. This chain's CDR3 is CASSLQGSSYEQYF. As DNA, the CDR3 is TGTGCCAGCAGCTTACAGGGGAGCTCCTACGAGCAGTACTTC.

This clonotype was seen at least ten times. The V gene is TRBV18, the J gene TRBJ2-3, with TRBD1 identical over 10 bases. Looked up from germline, CDR1 is KGHSH and CDR2 is LQKENI. This CDR3 is 16 amino acids long. The junction had 5 bases not matched to a gene; V was cut back by 4 bases and J by 1 base. The CDR3 is CASSRMGTGGTDTQYF. Here the CDR3 DNA reads TGTGCCAGCTCACGAATGGGGACAGGGGGCACAGATACGCAGTATTTT.

This clonotype turned up a few times. A read error may account for a junction end that differs from germline. The chain employs TRBV30 and TRBJ2-5; D perhaps matches TRBD1 (5 bases). Germline V gene sequence: CDR1 GTSNPN, CDR2 SVGIG (reference sequence). This CDR3 has 13 amino acids. As DNA, the CDR3 is TGTGCCCGGAGTTTTGGGGCCAGGTCGACCCAGTACTTC. Protein sequence: CARSFGARSTQYF.

This clonotype was found many times. CDR3 bases: TGTGCCAGCAGGGGACCCCTTCAGTACTTC. It translates to CASRGPLQYF. The rearrangement links TRBV2 to TRBJ2-4, with D perhaps given as TRBD1 or TRBD2 (5 bases each). V was shortened by 6 bases and J by 11 bases, with 8 bases between the two germline ends. The length of the CDR3 is 10 residues. Germline V gene lookup returns CDR1 SNHLY and CDR2 FYNNEI.